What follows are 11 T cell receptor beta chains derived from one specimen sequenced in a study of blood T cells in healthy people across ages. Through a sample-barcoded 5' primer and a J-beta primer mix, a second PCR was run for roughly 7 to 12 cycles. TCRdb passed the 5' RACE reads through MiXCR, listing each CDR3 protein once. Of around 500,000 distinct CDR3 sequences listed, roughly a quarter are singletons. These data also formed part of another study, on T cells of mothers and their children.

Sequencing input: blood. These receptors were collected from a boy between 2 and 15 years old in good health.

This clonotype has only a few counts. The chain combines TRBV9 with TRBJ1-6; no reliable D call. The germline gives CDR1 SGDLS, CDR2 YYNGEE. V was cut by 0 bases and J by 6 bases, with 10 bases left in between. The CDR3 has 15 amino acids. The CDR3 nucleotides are TGTGCCAGCAGCGTAGGCCAGGTTTTTAATTCACCCCTCCACTTT. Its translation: CASSVGQVFNSPLHF.

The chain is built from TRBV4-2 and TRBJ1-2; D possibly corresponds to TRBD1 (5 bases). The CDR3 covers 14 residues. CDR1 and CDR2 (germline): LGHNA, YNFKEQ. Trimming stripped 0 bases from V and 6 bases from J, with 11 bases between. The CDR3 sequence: CASSQDERGDGYTF. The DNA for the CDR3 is TGTGCCAGCAGCCAAGATGAAAGGGGCGATGGCTACACCTTC.

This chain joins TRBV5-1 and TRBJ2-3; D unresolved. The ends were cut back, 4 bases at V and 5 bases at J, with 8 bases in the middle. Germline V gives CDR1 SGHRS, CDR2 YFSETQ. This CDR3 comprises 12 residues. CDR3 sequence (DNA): TGCGCCAGCAGCACGCAGAGAGATACGCAGTATTTT. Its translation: CASSTQRDTQYF.

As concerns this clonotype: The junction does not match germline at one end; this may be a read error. The CDR3 DNA reads as TGTGCCAGCAGTCCAACCGACTTC. Translating it yields CASSPTDF. The rearrangement links TRBV12-3 or TRBV12-4 to TRBJ2-4; D not resolved. CDR3 size: 8 residues.

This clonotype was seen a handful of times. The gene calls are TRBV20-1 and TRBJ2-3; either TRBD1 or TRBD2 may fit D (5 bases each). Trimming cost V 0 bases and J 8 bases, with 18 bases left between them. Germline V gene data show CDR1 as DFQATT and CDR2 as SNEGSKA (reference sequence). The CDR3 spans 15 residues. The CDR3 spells CSARDEGIPPGTQYF. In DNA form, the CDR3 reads TGCAGTGCTAGAGATGAGGGGATCCCGCCCGGTACGCAGTATTTT.

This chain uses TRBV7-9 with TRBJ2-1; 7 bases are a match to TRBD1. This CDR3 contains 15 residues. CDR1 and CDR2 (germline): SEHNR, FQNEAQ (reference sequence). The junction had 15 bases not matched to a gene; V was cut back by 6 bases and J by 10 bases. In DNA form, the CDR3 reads TGTGCCAGCAGAACCACCTTAACCGACAGGGCCGAGCAGTTCTTC. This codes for CASRTTLTDRAEQFF. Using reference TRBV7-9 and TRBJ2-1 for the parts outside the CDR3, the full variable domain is DTGVSQNPRHKITKRGQNVTFRCDPISEHNRLYWYRQTLGQGPEFLTYFQNEAQLEKSRLLSDRFSAERPKGSFSTLEIQRTEQGDSAMYLCASRTTLTDRAEQFFGPGTRLTVL.

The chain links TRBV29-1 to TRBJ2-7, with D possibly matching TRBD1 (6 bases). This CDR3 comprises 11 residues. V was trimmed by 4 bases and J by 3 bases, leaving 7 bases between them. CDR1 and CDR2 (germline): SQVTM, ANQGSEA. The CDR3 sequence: CSVVGGYEQYF. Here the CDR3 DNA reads TGCAGCGTTGTAGGGGGCTACGAGCAGTACTTC.

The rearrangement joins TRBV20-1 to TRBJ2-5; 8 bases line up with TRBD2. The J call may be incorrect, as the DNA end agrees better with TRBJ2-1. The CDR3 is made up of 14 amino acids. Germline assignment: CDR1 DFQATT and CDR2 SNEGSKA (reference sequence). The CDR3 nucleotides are TGCAGTGCTAGAGACGGCGGGAGGTGGTATGAGCAGTTCTTC. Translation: CSARDGGRWYEQFF.

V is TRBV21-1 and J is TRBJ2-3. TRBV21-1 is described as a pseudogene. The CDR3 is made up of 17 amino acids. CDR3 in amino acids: CASSKVDRRFSTDTQYF. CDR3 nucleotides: TGTGCCAGCAGCAAAGTCGATCGGCGGTTTAGCACAGATACGCAGTATTTT.

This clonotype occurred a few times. The CDR3 coding sequence is TGCAGCGTTGAAGGAGCCGGGACTAGCGGCGACTACGAGCAGTACTTC. This sequence encodes CSVEGAGTSGDYEQYF. J is TRBJ2-7 and V is TRBV29-1; 11 nucleotides align to TRBD2. Looked up from germline, CDR1 is SQVTM and CDR2 is ANQGSEA. Trimming took 1 base from V and 3 from J; bases not matched to a gene: 8. This CDR3 spans 16 amino acids.

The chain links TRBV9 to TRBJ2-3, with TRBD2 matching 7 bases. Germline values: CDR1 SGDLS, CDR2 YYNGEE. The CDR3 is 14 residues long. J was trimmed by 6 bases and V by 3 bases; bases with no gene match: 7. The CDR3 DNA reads TGTGCCAGCAGCGGGGAGCGGGGTTTGGATACGCAGTATTTT. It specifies CASSGERGLDTQYF.